A single T cell receptor beta chain is shown here with its context. This clone was counted only a few times. The antigen this receptor binds is unknown. The sample holds no much larger clone one base away, and base qualities are not on file. Peripheral blood samples were provided by related bone marrow donors on the day of marrow donation. Mononuclear cells from peripheral blood and bone marrow were separated by Ficoll-Hypaque density centrifugation and then cryopreserved. This record comes from a study of T cells after posttransplantation cyclophosphamide (TCRdb year 2016). In terms of the full investigation: The study tracked T cell repertoire reconstitution by TRB sequencing after myeloablative bone marrow transplantation using posttransplantation cyclophosphamide as GVHD prophylaxis. Public TRB sequences were checked against a database of over 3,500 sequences associated with responses to pathogens, tumor antigens, self-antigens and alloantigens. Samples from a few dozen PTCy-treated patients, along with samples from roughly 15 of their related bone marrow donors, underwent antigen receptor sequencing. Up to 3 additional blood samples from 2 to 5.2 years after transplant were also TRB-sequenced in 3 patients, as was pretransplant blood from a handful of patients. TRB sequencing was performed on blood from all 35 or so PTCy patients with 1-year posttransplant specimens. Because TRA and TRB clonality were tightly correlated in 9 samples, subsequent TCR analyses were focused on TRB only.

TRB sequencing was run on genomic DNA with either the immunoSEQ assay at survey resolution or the hsTCRB kit. The authors' pipeline ran thus. The immunoSEQ software was used for initial read processing, and the LymphoSeq R package was used for repertoire analyses. Clonality was computed as 1 minus normalized Shannon entropy; Gini coefficient was also calculated for each TRB dataset. To infer phenotypes in unsorted samples, TRB sequences from sorted subsets of the recipient or donor were mapped onto the unsorted samples of the same recipient. TCRdb holds this immuneACCESS table with in-frame rearrangements only. Some clones are missing; in checked studies, unresolved V genes explain under half, and the rest has no known cause. For V, J and clone size, that table is used; D and trimming come from the DNA. This sample has fewer than 40,000 clones in the table, none counted a single time. The ten largest make up around 4.5% of the sample.

Study-level results and caveats: Across 45 to 50 patients, TRB clonality was highly associated with recipient CMV seropositivity and CMV reactivation, and PTCy diversity was similar to diversity in CNI/methotrexate controls. At 1-2 months, donor-recipient similarity was low but rose over the first year, and the later blood repertoires were often dominated by donor CD8+ memory clones. The TRB repertoires of T cells infiltrating skin or the GI tract showed only limited overlap with the TRB repertoires found in blood.

The CDR3 numbers 15 residues from cysteine through phenylalanine. The retained sequence is limited to the CDR3, 45 bases, with the frame set at the first base. In the germline V gene, CDR1 corresponds to MNHNS and CDR2 to SASEGT. Recombination connected TRBV6-1 to TRBJ2-5; TRBD1 is perhaps the D gene, given 6 matching bases. The DNA end favors TRBJ2-7, so the J call may be wrong. Sequencing was carried out using PBMCs. This sequence originates from a woman in her 50s in good health and a related stem cell transplant donor. For the CDR3, the sequence is CASDPGHPLGYEQYF. The sequenced DNA is TGTGCCAGCGACCCGGGACATCCTCTGGGGTACGAGCAGTACTTC.